This T cell receptor (beta chain) is from a study of radiotherapy plus CTLA-4 blockade in lung cancer. Clones were read by immunoSEQ multiplex PCR, and TCRdb kept only the in-frame ones, dropping some. The sample records tens of thousands of clones, roughly 86% being singletons. Germline V CDR1 and CDR2: SGHRS, YFSETQ. The CDR3 sequence is 14 residues long. The V and J ends lost 1 base and 2 bases respectively, with 8 bases between them. The V and J genes are TRBV5-1 and TRBJ2-3; the D gene is possibly TRBD2 (6 bases). Sequenced material: peripheral blood, taken from a patient treated with radiotherapy plus ipilimumab. The receptor comes from a human donor with non-small cell lung cancer that progressed on radiotherapy plus ipilimumab. The CDR3 nucleotides are TGCGCCAGCAGCTTGACGGGGGACACAGATACGCAGTATTTT. Translated: CASSLTGDTDTQYF.